This entry concerns a single T cell receptor (beta chain). This entry belongs to a study of control samples from healthy donors and cancer patients. Assay used: immunoSEQ multiplex PCR; TCRdb lists only in-frame clones, some missing. In the table there are around 250,000 clones, roughly 87% of which are singletons. J lost 2 bases, V lost 4 bases, and 5 bases had no gene match. This CDR3 is built from 15 residues. CDR1 ENHRY and CDR2 SYGVKD come from the germline V gene. Sequenced: PBMCs. The TCR was taken from a woman in her sixties or seventies with lung cancer. The chain couples TRBV10-3 to TRBJ2-5; 9 bases line up with TRBD1. CDR3 protein: CAISGNRGPQETQYF. CDR3 nucleotides: TGTGCCATCAGTGGGAACAGGGGGCCTCAAGAGACCCAGTACTTC.